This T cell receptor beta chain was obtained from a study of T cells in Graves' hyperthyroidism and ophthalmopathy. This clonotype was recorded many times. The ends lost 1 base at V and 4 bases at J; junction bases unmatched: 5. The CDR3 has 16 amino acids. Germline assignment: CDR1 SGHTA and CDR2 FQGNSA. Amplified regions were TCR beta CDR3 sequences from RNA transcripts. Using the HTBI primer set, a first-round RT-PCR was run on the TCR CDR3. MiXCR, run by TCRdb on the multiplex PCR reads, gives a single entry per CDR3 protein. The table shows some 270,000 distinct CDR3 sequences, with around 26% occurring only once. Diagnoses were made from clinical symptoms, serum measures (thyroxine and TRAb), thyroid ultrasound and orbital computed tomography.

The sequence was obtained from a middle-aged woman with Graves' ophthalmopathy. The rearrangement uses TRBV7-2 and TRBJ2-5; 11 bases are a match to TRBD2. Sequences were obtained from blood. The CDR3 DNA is TGTGCCAGCAGCTTAGTAGGTCTAGCGGGAGGAGAGACCCAGTACTTC. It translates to CASSLVGLAGGETQYF.